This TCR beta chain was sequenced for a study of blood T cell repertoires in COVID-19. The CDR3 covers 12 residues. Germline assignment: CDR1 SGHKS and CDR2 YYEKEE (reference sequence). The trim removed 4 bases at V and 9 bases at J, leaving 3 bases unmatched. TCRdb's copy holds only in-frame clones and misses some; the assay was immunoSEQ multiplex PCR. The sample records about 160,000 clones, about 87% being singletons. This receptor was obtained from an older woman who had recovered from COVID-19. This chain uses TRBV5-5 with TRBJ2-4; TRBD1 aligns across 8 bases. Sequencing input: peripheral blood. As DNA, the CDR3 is TGTGCCAGCAGCACGGACAGGGCCATTCAGTACTTC. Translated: CASSTDRAIQYF.